These T cell receptor beta chains were read from a single sample in a study of T cell repertoires in cytomegalovirus infection. TCRdb called the reads again in MiXCR, with one record for every CDR3 protein. In the table there are 400,000 or so distinct CDR3 sequences, over 15% of which are singletons. The source material was PBMCs. The source is a human donor in good health (CMV status not recorded). Some clones in this sample may be carry-over from other donors' samples. CDR3s include the opening cysteine and the closing phenylalanine or tryptophan. The D gene is left open where the match is weak. Not every row has a clone size; where given, it reads once, few, many or a size class.

>TRBD1|TRBJ1-6|TRBV12-3/TRBV12-4|.
TGTGCCAGCAGCCGGACAGGGGGAGGTGATTCACCCCTCCACTTT
CASSRTGGGDSPLHF
>TRBD1|TRBJ2-1|TRBV5-1|.
TGCGCCAGCAGCCAGGGACAGACCTACAATGAGCAGTTCTTC
CASSQGQTYNEQFF
>.|TRBJ2-5|TRBV7-6|few
TGTGCCAGCAGCTCCCGGGACAAAGAGACCCAGTACTTC
CASSSRDKETQYF
>.|TRBJ1-2|TRBV7-2|.
TGTGCCAGCAGCGCCGACAGGACGGGGGGCTACACCTTC
CASSADRTGGYTF
>.|TRBJ2-4|TRBV7-9|.
TGTGCCAGCAGCCATCCTCCAGGTTTGGTGGATAACATTCAGTACTTC
CASSHPPGLVDNIQYF
>TRBD2|TRBJ2-1|TRBV29-1|.
TGCAGCGCAAAGTTCGGTAGCGGGGGGGCATACAATGAGCAGTTCTTC
CSAKFGSGGAYNEQFF
>.|TRBJ2-5|TRBV4-2|.
TGTGCCAGCAGCCAAGATACGGAGGGAGAGACCCAGTACTTC
CASSQDTEGETQYF
>.|TRBJ2-7|TRBV2|.
TGTGCCAGCAACTTCCTGAGGGGGGGCTACGAGCAGTACTTC
CASNFLRGGYEQYF
>.|TRBJ1-5|TRBV2|once
TGTGCCAGCAGTCGGGGTTTTTTAAATCAGCCCCAGCATTTT
CASSRGFLNQPQHF
>.|TRBJ2-2|TRBV6-2/TRBV6-3|many
TGTGCCAGCAGTTACGGCCGAGCGGGTGTGAACACCGGGGAGCTGTTTTTT
CASSYGRAGVNTGELFF
>TRBD1|TRBJ2-7|TRBV12-3/TRBV12-4|many
TGTGCCAGCAGCCCTCAGACAGGGTCCTACGAGCAGTACTTC
CASSPQTGSYEQYF
>TRBD2|TRBJ2-5|TRBV4-1|few
TGCGCCAGCAGCCCTGGACTAGCGGGCGGAATGGAGACCCAGTACTTC
CASSPGLAGGMETQYF
>.|TRBJ1-3|TRBV7-9|many
TGTGCCAGCAGCTTAAACGGACTCCTGGGAAACACCATATATTTT
CASSLNGLLGNTIYF
>TRBD1|TRBJ2-5|TRBV12-3/TRBV12-4|few
TGTGCCAGCAAGCCCGGACAGGTGGAAGAGACCCAGTACTTC
CASKPGQVEETQYF
>.|TRBJ1-2|TRBV5-6|.
TGTGCCAGCAGCCCCCGGGCCCGCAGGTTTGGCTACACCTTC
CASSPRARRFGYTF
>TRBD1|TRBJ1-4|TRBV10-3|few
TGTGCCGTTGGACAGGGACTTAATGAAAAACTGTTTTTT
CAVGQGLNEKLFF
>.|TRBJ1-5|TRBV6-6|.
TGTGCCAGCCCCCTTTGTTGGGTGCGCAATCAGCCCCAGCATTTT
CASPLCWVRNQPQHF
>.|TRBJ2-7|TRBV7-2|many
TGTGCCAGCAGCTTAGCGGGGGGCGTGGGCCGCGAGCAGTACTTC
CASSLAGGVGREQYF
>.|TRBJ2-5|TRBV20-1|.
TGCAGTGCCCCTAAGATCGGCGGGAAAGAGACCCAGTACTTC
CSAPKIGGKETQYF
>.|TRBJ1-3|TRBV10-3|few
TGTGCCATCTCTAGGGAAAATTCTGGAAACACCATATATTTT
CAISRENSGNTIYF
>.|TRBJ2-1|TRBV7-4|few
TGTGCCAGCAGCGCACACCGGGAATCCAATGAGCAGTTCTTC
CASSAHRESNEQFF
>.|TRBJ1-1|TRBV12-3/TRBV12-4|.
TGTGCCAGCACTCTGGGCCGAACTGAAGCTTTCTTT
CASTLGRTEAFF
>.|TRBJ2-3|TRBV7-2|many
TGTGCCAGCAGCCCGTCAACAGGGGGGGGTACGCAGTATTTT
CASSPSTGGGTQYF
>.|TRBJ2-7|TRBV7-2|many
TGTGCCAGCAGCTTCGGTCCAGCCTACGAGCAGTACTTC
CASSFGPAYEQYF
>TRBD1|TRBJ2-5|TRBV7-9|.
TGTGCCAGCAGCTTAGTAGGAGGGACAGGACGCCAAGAGACCCAGTACTTC
CASSLVGGTGRQETQYF
>.|TRBJ1-5|TRBV20-1|.
TGCAGTGCTAGAGATCATCCAAACCATAGCAATCAGCCCCAGCATTTT
CSARDHPNHSNQPQHF
>TRBD2|TRBJ2-3|TRBV19|few
TGTGCCAGTAGTATCCGGAGCGGGGGGGCTACGGATACGCAGTATTTT
CASSIRSGGATDTQYF
>TRBD1|TRBJ2-5|TRBV7-2|many
TGTGCCAGCAGTCCCGACAGGGTAGAATCCCAGTACTTC
CASSPDRVESQYF
>.|TRBJ2-7|TRBV6-2/TRBV6-3|few
TGTGCCAGCACCACCTGGGTCGGGTCAGGCGAGCAGTACTTC
CASTTWVGSGEQYF
>TRBD2|TRBJ2-3|TRBV7-2|many
TGTGCCAGCAGCCGAAGGGCTAGCGGGGGAGGAGGGGCAGATACGCAGTATTTT
CASSRRASGGGGADTQYF
>TRBD1|TRBJ1-1|TRBV7-8|few
TGTGCCAGCAGCCACGAGGCAGGGGGCTTGGGCACTGAAGCTTTCTTT
CASSHEAGGLGTEAFF
>.|TRBJ1-1|TRBV20-1|many
TGCAGTGCTAGAAGTCAGGATAACACTGAAGCTTTCTTT
CSARSQDNTEAFF
>TRBD1|TRBJ2-3|TRBV24-1|.
TGTGCCACCAGTGACTCACTCCCGGGACAGGGCACAGATACGCAGTATTTT
CATSDSLPGQGTDTQYF
>TRBD2|TRBJ2-3|TRBV29-1|.
TGCAGCGTTTTGACTAGCAGCACAGATACGCAGTATTTT
CSVLTSSTDTQYF
>.|TRBJ2-3|TRBV20-1|.
TGCAGTGCATGGGCACGCACAGATACGCAGTATTTT
CSAWARTDTQYF
>TRBD2|TRBJ2-3|TRBV12-3/TRBV12-4|.
TGTGTAGCGGGGGAGAACACAGATACGCAGTATTTT
CVAGENTDTQYF
>.|TRBJ2-7|TRBV15|few
TGTGCCACCAGCAGAGAGTACGAAAGCTCCTACGAGCAGTACTTC
CATSREYESSYEQYF
>.|TRBJ1-5|TRBV6-5|many
TGTGCCAGCAGTTACGCAGGAGGGGGCAATCAGCCCCAGCATTTT
CASSYAGGGNQPQHF
>TRBD2|TRBJ2-3|TRBV7-2|many
TGTGCCAGCAGCCAAGGCGGGGGGCCGAGCACAGATACGCAGTATTTT
CASSQGGGPSTDTQYF
>TRBD2|TRBJ2-7|TRBV6-6|.
TGTGCCAGCAGTACTCCGCGGACTAGCGGCTCCTACGAGCAGTACTTC
CASSTPRTSGSYEQYF